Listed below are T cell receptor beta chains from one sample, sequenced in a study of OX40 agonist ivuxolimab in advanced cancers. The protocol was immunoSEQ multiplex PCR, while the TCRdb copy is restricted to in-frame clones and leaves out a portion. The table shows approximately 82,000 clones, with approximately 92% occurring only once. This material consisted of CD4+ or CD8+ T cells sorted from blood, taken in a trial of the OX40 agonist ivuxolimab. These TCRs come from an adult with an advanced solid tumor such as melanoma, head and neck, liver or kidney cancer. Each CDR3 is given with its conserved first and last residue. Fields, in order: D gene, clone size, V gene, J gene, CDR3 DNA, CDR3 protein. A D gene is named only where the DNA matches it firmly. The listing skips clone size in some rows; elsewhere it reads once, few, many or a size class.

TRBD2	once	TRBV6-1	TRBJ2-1	TGTGCCAGCAGTGGGGCTAGCGGATCCTACAATGAGCAGTTCTTC	CASSGASGSYNEQFF
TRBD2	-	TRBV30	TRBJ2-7	TGTGCCTGGAGCGGACTAGCCTTCTACGAGCAGTACTTC	CAWSGLAFYEQYF
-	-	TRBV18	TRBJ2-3	TGTGCCAGCTCATCGTTAACTGGACAGAGCACAGATACGCAGTATTTT	CASSSLTGQSTDTQYF
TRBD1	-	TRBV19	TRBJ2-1	TGTGCCAGTAGTAGACAGGGACATGAGCAGTTCTTC	CASSRQGHEQFF
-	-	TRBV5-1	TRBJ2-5	TGCGCCAGCAGATGGGAGACCCAGTACTTC	CASRWETQYF
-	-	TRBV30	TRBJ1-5	TGTGCCTGGAGTGTAGCAGCAAATCAGCCCCAGCATTTT	CAWSVAANQPQHF
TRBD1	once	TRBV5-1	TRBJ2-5	TGCGCCAGCAGCAGCGACCCGGGACAGGGGGATTTAGAGACCCAGTACTTC	CASSSDPGQGDLETQYF
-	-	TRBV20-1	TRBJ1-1	TGCAGTGCTCAGAGTGACACTGAAGCTTTCTTT	CSAQSDTEAFF
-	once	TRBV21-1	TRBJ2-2	TGTGCCAGCAGCAAAGCGCTGCTAGCGGGGTCCTCCGGGGAGCTGTTTTTT	CASSKALLAGSSGELFF
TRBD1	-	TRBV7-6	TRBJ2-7	TGTGCCAGCAGCCCGAGACAGGGGACGGCCTACGAGCAGTACTTC	CASSPRQGTAYEQYF
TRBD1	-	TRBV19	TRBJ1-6	TGTGCCAGTAGCCCGGGACAGGGGGGATATAATTCACCCCTCCACTTT	CASSPGQGGYNSPLHF
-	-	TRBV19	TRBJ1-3	TGTGCCAGTAGTATAGGGGGCGGGGAAAACACCATATATTTT	CASSIGGGENTIYF
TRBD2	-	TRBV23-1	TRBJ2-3	TGCGCCAGCAGTCAGGGGAAGCGGGGTCGTGATACGCAGTATTTT	CASSQGKRGRDTQYF
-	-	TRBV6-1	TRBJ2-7	TGTGCCAGCAGTGAAAGTGGTACCTCCTACGAGCAGTACTTC	CASSESGTSYEQYF
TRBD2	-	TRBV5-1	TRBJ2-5	TGCGCCAGCAGCCTGGGACTAGCGGTGCAAGAGACCCAGTACTTC	CASSLGLAVQETQYF
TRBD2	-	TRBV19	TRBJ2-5	TGTGCCAGTAGTGCCCTAGCGGGGGCCCAAGAGACCCAGTACTTC	CASSALAGAQETQYF
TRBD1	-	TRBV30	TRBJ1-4	TGTGCCTGGAGTCCCGGGACAGGGGCGGCCGAAAAACTGTTTTTT	CAWSPGTGAAEKLFF
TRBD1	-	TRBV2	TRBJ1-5	TGTGCCAGCAGGAAGGACGGAGGACAGGGGGCGTTTGGCAATCAGCCCCAGCATTTT	CASRKDGGQGAFGNQPQHF
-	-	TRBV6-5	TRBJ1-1	TGTGCCAGCAGTAGACCTAGGGGAGGTGAAGCTTTCTTT	CASSRPRGGEAFF
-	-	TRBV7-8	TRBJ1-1	TGTGCCAGCAGCTTAAGAAGGAACACTGAAGCTTTCTTT	CASSLRRNTEAFF
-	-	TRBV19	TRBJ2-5	TGTGCCAGTAGTATAGATGGGGGGCGCGGAGAAGAGACCCAGTACTTC	CASSIDGGRGEETQYF
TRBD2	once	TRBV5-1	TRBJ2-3	TGCGCCAGCAGCACTGGACTAGTCGGCAGTGGGGATACGCAGTATTTT	CASSTGLVGSGDTQYF
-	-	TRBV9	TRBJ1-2	TGTGCCAGCAGCGAGGGGACGGACTATGGCTACACCTTC	CASSEGTDYGYTF
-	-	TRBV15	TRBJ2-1	TGTGCCACCAGCAGAGATCAGGGGCCCTACAATGAGCAGTTCTTC	CATSRDQGPYNEQFF
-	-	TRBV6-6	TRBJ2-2	TGTGCCAGCAGGGTGGGCAGGACGAACACCGGGGAGCTGTTTTTT	CASRVGRTNTGELFF
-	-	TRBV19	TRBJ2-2	TGTGCCAGTAGTATACGGGCCGGCACCGGGGAGCTGTTTTTT	CASSIRAGTGELFF
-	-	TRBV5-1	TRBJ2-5	TGCGCCAGCAGCTTGGGGCTGTACCAAGAGACCCAGTACTTC	CASSLGLYQETQYF
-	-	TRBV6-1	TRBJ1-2	TGTGCCAGCAGAGACAGCCCAGGGGGCTACACCTTC	CASRDSPGGYTF